This T cell receptor (beta chain) comes out of a study of kidney transplant recipient with SARS-CoV-2 infection. MiXCR was run by TCRdb on the reads, yielding one entry per CDR3 protein. In the table there are 200,000 to 300,000 distinct CDR3 sequences, 29% of which are singletons. This clonotype was seen repeatedly, ten times or more. The V gene's germline CDR1 is WSHSY and CDR2 SAAADI. V was pared by 0 bases and J by 0 bases, with 6 bases between. The CDR3 extends over 14 amino acids. The chain employs TRBV10-2 and TRBJ2-7, with unresolved D. The TCR originated in a young adult male patient who had COVID-19 and was a kidney transplant recipient. Among the T cells, some may be from the graft donor. This material consisted of a blood sample, taken at baseline and between days 110 and 120 from a kidney transplant recipient. This CDR3 reads CASSESGHSYEQYF. CDR3 nucleotides: TGCGCCAGCAGTGAGTCCGGCCACTCCTACGAGCAGTACTTC.